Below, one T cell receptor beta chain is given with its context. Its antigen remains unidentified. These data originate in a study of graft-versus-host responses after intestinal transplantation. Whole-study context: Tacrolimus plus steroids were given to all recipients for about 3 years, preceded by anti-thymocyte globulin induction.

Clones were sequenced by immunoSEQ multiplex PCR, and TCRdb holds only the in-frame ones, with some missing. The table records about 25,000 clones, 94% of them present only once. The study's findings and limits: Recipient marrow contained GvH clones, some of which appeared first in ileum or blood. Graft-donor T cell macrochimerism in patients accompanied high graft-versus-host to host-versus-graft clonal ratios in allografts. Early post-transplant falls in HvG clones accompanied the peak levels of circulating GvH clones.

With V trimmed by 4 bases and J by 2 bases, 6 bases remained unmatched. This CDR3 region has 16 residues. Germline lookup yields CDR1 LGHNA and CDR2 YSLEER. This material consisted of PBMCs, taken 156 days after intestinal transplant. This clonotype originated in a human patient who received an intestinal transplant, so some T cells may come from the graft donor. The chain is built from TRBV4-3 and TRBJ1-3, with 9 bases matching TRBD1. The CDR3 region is CASSPTGGKTGNTIYF. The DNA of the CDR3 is TGCGCCAGCAGCCCCACAGGGGGCAAAACTGGAAACACCATATATTTT.